The 20 T cell receptor beta chains below all came from one sample that was sequenced in a study of blood T cell repertoires in COVID-19. Some clones are missing from TCRdb's copy, which holds only in-frame ones; the method was immunoSEQ multiplex PCR. Of about 64,000 clones detected, around nine tenths appear once; the ten largest clones hold roughly 9.2%. The sequenced sample consisted of peripheral blood. These receptors came from a woman older than 75 with active COVID-19.

The rearrangement joins TRBV19 to TRBJ2-3, with TRBD2 matching 10 bases. CDR1 is LNHDA, CDR2 SQIVND, per germline (reference sequence). After removal of 4 bases from V and 2 bases from J, the junction contained 15 bases not matched to a gene. CDR3 length: 19 residues. CDR3 in amino acids: CASSNRVERGGSSTDTQYF. In nucleotides, the CDR3 is TGTGCCAGTAGTAACCGCGTAGAGCGGGGGGGGTCTTCCACAGATACGCAGTATTTT.

This clone was counted between two and nine times. The chain carries TRBV7-9 and TRBJ1-6, with TRBD1 matching over 7 bases. The CDR3 spans 14 residues. Germline CDR1 SEHNR, CDR2 FQNEAQ (reference sequence). Germline trimming cut 5 bases from V and 5 bases from J; bases unmatched to any gene: 3. CDR3 nucleotide sequence: TGTGCCAGCAGCCCCGGGACAGATAATTCACCCCTCCACTTT. Its protein is CASSPGTDNSPLHF.

The V and J genes are TRBV24-1 and TRBJ2-5; TRBD2 agrees at 10 bases. The CDR3 has 15 amino acids. V shed 2 bases, J shed 2 bases, and the junction held 1 base outside the gene matches. Looked up from germline, CDR1 is KGHDR and CDR2 is SFDVKD. The CDR3 sequence is CATSDSLAGQETQYF. The CDR3, as DNA: TGTGCCACCAGTGATTCACTAGCGGGACAAGAGACCCAGTACTTC.

V and J are TRBV14 and TRBJ2-1; D is possibly TRBD2 (6 bases). The CDR3 has 16 residues. V lost 2 bases, J lost 0 bases, and 11 bases lay in between. CDR1 SGHDN and CDR2 FVKESK come from the germline V gene. The CDR3 spells CASSQFGGSSYNEQFF. The CDR3 DNA reads as TGTGCCAGCAGCCAATTTGGGGGGAGCTCCTACAATGAGCAGTTCTTC.

This clone was seen just once. The chain employs TRBV3-1 (or the pseudogene TRBV3-2) and TRBJ1-1, with D maybe TRBD1 (5 bases). V lost 4 bases, J lost 2 bases, and 14 bases lay in between. The CDR3 extends over 15 amino acids. From germline, CDR1 is LGHDT and CDR2 YNNKEL (reference sequence). Written as DNA, the CDR3 is TGTGCCAGCAGCCCGGAGGGCGGGGGTAACACTGAAGCTTTCTTT. Its protein is CASSPEGGGNTEAFF.

The V call is TRBV5-6, the J call TRBJ2-1; 11 bases agree with TRBD2. Trimming removed 4 bases from V and 3 bases from J; junction bases left unmatched: 3. This CDR3 has 15 amino acids. CDR1 is SGHDT, CDR2 YYEEEE, per germline. CDR3 in DNA: TGTGCCAGCAGCCCCCTAGCGGGAGGCTACAATGAGCAGTTCTTC. Amino acids: CASSPLAGGYNEQFF.

The chain links TRBV3-1 (or the pseudogene TRBV3-2) to TRBJ1-4, with 9 bases fitting TRBD1. The CDR3 has 17 amino acids. From germline, CDR1 is LGHDT and CDR2 YNNKEL (reference sequence). The J segment lost 7 bases and the V segment lost 1 base, leaving 10 bases of the junction unmatched. The CDR3 is CASSQGPSGQGSEKLFF. The DNA for the CDR3 is TGTGCCAGCAGCCAAGGGCCCTCGGGACAGGGATCTGAAAAACTGTTTTTT.

The rearrangement uses TRBV29-1 and TRBJ2-1; 9 nucleotides line up with TRBD2. The CDR3 has 18 amino acids. In germline, CDR1 is SQVTM, CDR2 ANQGSEA. With V trimmed by 5 bases and J by 0 bases, 14 bases remained unmatched. The CDR3 protein is CSVKTREGPQSSYNEQFF. For the CDR3, the DNA is TGCAGCGTTAAAACGCGGGAGGGCCCACAGAGCTCCTACAATGAGCAGTTCTTC.

This clone was picked up a small number of times. The genes are TRBV6-5 and TRBJ2-1, with 8 bases matching TRBD1. The germline V gene encodes CDR1 MNHEY and CDR2 SVGAGI. Trimming at V came to 2 bases and at J to 6 bases, leaving 6 bases not matched to a gene. The CDR3 consists of 15 residues. CDR3: CASSYGQGFINEQFF. CDR3 sequence (DNA): TGTGCCAGCAGTTACGGACAGGGCTTCATCAATGAGCAGTTCTTC.

The rearrangement uses TRBV10-3 and TRBJ2-1; D call uncertain. CDR1 and CDR2 from the germline V gene are ENHRY and SYGVKD. The CDR3 totals 14 residues. The germline V and J ends were trimmed by 5 bases and 4 bases, with 12 bases remaining between them. The CDR3 nucleotides read TGTGCCATCAGTTACTCAGCGATTTACAATGAGCAGTTCTTC. This encodes CAISYSAIYNEQFF.

This clone was recorded only once. The rearrangement links TRBV7-9 to TRBJ2-5, with TRBD2 matching 9 bases. Per germline, CDR1 SEHNR and CDR2 FQNEAQ (reference sequence). The J segment lost 3 bases and the V segment lost 5 bases, leaving 10 bases of the junction unmatched. CDR3 length: 16 residues. CDR3 sequence reads: CASSRNSGGREETQYF. CDR3 DNA: TGTGCCAGCAGCCGCAATAGCGGGGGCCGGGAAGAGACCCAGTACTTC.

V usage is TRBV4-1 and J usage is TRBJ1-3, with D possibly being TRBD1 (6 bases). Germline loops: CDR1 MGHRA, CDR2 YSYEKL. This CDR3 is 16 amino acids long. Trimming removed 0 bases at V and 3 bases at J, with 12 bases between. The DNA of the CDR3 is TGCGCCAGCAGCCAAGAACCCGCAGGGGATGGAAACACCATATATTTT. Its translation is CASSQEPAGDGNTIYF.

V and J are TRBV15 and TRBJ2-7; 7 positions match TRBD1. Germline trimming cut 0 bases from V and 2 bases from J; bases unmatched to any gene: 4. In germline, CDR1 is LNHNV, CDR2 YYDKDF (reference sequence). The CDR3 consists of 15 residues. CDR3 DNA: TGTGCCACCAGCAGAGATGCAGGGGGAACCTACGAGCAGTACGTC. Protein sequence: CATSRDAGGTYEQYV.

The chain uses TRBV11-3 and TRBJ2-2; a possible D gene is TRBD1 (5 bases). From germline, CDR1 is SGHNT and CDR2 YENEEA. V shed 3 bases and J shed 0 bases, with 5 bases lying between them. The CDR3 runs 14 residues. CDR3 in DNA: TGTGCCAGCAGCTTGGACACGAACACCGGGGAGCTGTTTTTT. The encoded protein is CASSLDTNTGELFF.

The chain joins TRBV3-1 (or the pseudogene TRBV3-2) to TRBJ2-7; 10 bases map to TRBD1. Germline lookup yields CDR1 LGHDT and CDR2 YNNKEL (reference sequence). With 2 bases clipped from V and 2 bases from J, the junction kept 12 bases outside the gene matches. The CDR3 covers 18 residues. This CDR3 reads CASSQRIVGQGPPYEQYF. The DNA of the CDR3 is TGTGCCAGCAGCCAACGGATAGTGGGACAGGGGCCGCCCTACGAGCAGTACTTC.

The chain has TRBV28 and TRBJ2-3; possible D gene TRBD1, 5 bases. This CDR3 has 15 amino acids. Trimming left V 3 bases short and J 5 bases short, with 15 bases between. The germline V gene has CDR1 MDHEN and CDR2 SYDVKM. In nucleotides, the CDR3 is TGTGCCAGCAGTTTCTTGCGTCAGGGCCTAGATACGCAGTATTTT. Amino acids: CASSFLRQGLDTQYF.

CDR3 protein: CASQSQGAGYEQYF. The DNA for the CDR3 is TGTGCCAGCCAGTCTCAGGGGGCCGGCTACGAGCAGTACTTC. This chain connects TRBV2 to TRBJ2-7; 8 bases are shared with TRBD1. V shed 8 bases, J shed 3 bases, and the junction held 9 bases outside the gene matches. This CDR3 comprises 14 residues. Looked up from germline, CDR1 is SNHLY and CDR2 is FYNNEI.

In DNA, the CDR3 is TGTGCCACCAGTGATGCGGGACAGAACTATGGCTACACCTTC. Its protein product is CATSDAGQNYGYTF. The V gene is TRBV24-1, the J gene TRBJ1-2; 7 positions match TRBD1. V shed 3 bases and J 2 bases; nucleotides not matched to a gene: 2. Germline CDR1 reads KGHDR; CDR2 reads SFDVKD. The CDR3 loop spans 14 amino acids.

This clone was detected only once. The chain has TRBV3-1 (or the pseudogene TRBV3-2) and TRBJ1-2; 7 nucleotides line up with TRBD1. Germline CDR1 is LGHDT and CDR2 is YNNKEL (reference sequence). The CDR3 is 13 amino acids. J gave up 8 bases and V 0 bases, and 3 bases lay outside the gene matches. The CDR3 DNA sequence: TGTGCCAGCAGCCAAGAAGGGGGCGACGGCTACACCTTC. Protein sequence: CASSQEGGDGYTF.

The rearrangement links TRBV27 to TRBJ2-1; 8 bases line up with TRBD1. The CDR3 has 14 amino acids. Trimming cost V 5 bases and J 4 bases; bases outside gene matches: 4. Looked up from germline, CDR1 is MNHEY and CDR2 is SMNVEV (reference sequence). Written as DNA, the CDR3 is TGTGCCAGCAGTCGGGGACAGGTGTACAATGAGCAGTTCTTC. Its protein product is CASSRGQVYNEQFF.